A selection of T cell receptor beta chains follows, all from one sample in a study of T cell responses to AZD1222 COVID-19 vaccine. TCRdb's copy holds only in-frame clones and misses some; the assay was immunoSEQ multiplex PCR. The sample includes 150,000 to 200,000 clones, just under 90% of them seen just once. Sequencing used peripheral blood, obtained 28 days after the second dose of the MenACWY control vaccine. The receptor source for this set is an adult who received the MenACWY meningococcal vaccine as a control. CDR3s include the opening cysteine and the closing phenylalanine or tryptophan. Each record gives: clone size, J gene, CDR3 length, D gene, V gene, CDR3 DNA, CDR3 protein. A D gene is named only where the DNA matches it firmly. Clone size is not always given. Where it is, it says once, few, many or a class for expanded clones.

size: NA; J: TRBJ2-1; length: 19; D: NA; V: TRBV18; DNA: TGTGCCAGCTCACGTACCCGGGATTCCTCGATCAGCTCCTACAATGAGCAGTTCTTC; CDR3: CASSRTRDSSISSYNEQFF
size: NA; J: TRBJ2-7; length: 15; D: TRBD1; V: TRBV5-6; DNA: TGTGCCAGCAGCTTCAGGGGGCATGTCCACTACGAGCAGTACTTC; CDR3: CASSFRGHVHYEQYF
size: NA; J: TRBJ1-1; length: 15; D: TRBD1; V: TRBV20-1; DNA: TGCAGTGCTAGTTTGGTGTCGGTTTCCGGACAGGGCCCTTTCTTT; CDR3: CSASLVSVSGQGPFF
size: once; J: TRBJ2-3; length: 13; D: NA; V: TRBV11-2; DNA: TGTGCCAGCAGTCAGCCGAGCACAGATACGCAGTATTTT; CDR3: CASSQPSTDTQYF
size: NA; J: TRBJ1-5; length: 13; D: NA; V: TRBV11-2; DNA: TGTGCCAGCAGCTTAGATCCCGGTCAGCCCCAGCATTTT; CDR3: CASSLDPGQPQHF
size: NA; J: TRBJ1-2; length: 13; D: NA; V: TRBV24-1; DNA: TGTGCCACCAGTGCTGGGACGGCCTATGGCTACACCTTC; CDR3: CATSAGTAYGYTF
size: NA; J: TRBJ2-3; length: 16; D: TRBD1; V: TRBV28; DNA: TGTGCCAGCAGTTCCTCAGGGGGCTGGAGCACAGATACGCAGTATTTT; CDR3: CASSSSGGWSTDTQYF
size: NA; J: TRBJ1-3; length: 14; D: NA; V: TRBV28; DNA: TGTGCCAGCAGGTTGCAGGGGTCTGGAAACACCATATATTTT; CDR3: CASRLQGSGNTIYF
size: NA; J: TRBJ1-4; length: 19; D: NA; V: TRBV19; DNA: TGTGCCAGTAGCCATCCCCGTGGGAGGGCCACCACAACTAATGAAAAACTGTTTTTT; CDR3: CASSHPRGRATTTNEKLFF
size: NA; J: TRBJ1-2; length: 13; D: NA; V: TRBV6-5; DNA: TGTGCCAGCAGTCCGGGCCCACGGGGTGGCTACACCTTC; CDR3: CASSPGPRGGYTF
size: NA; J: TRBJ1-5; length: 14; D: NA; V: TRBV28; DNA: TGTGCCAGCAGTTTTGGATTTGGGAGTCAGCCCCAGCATTTT; CDR3: CASSFGFGSQPQHF
size: NA; J: TRBJ2-3; length: 15; D: TRBD1; V: TRBV27; DNA: TGTGCCAGCAGCTCCCCGGGACAGGGCACAGATACGCAGTATTTT; CDR3: CASSSPGQGTDTQYF
size: once; J: TRBJ1-2; length: 15; D: NA; V: TRBV18; DNA: TGTGCCAGCTCACCAAAACAGGGTTTAGATGATGGCTACACCTTC; CDR3: CASSPKQGLDDGYTF
size: NA; J: TRBJ1-6; length: 15; D: TRBD1; V: TRBV5-1; DNA: TGCGCCAGCAGTAACCCGGACAGGGTAAATTCACCCCTCCACTTT; CDR3: CASSNPDRVNSPLHF
size: NA; J: TRBJ2-1; length: 15; D: TRBD2; V: TRBV28; DNA: TGTGCCAGCAGTAGGACTAGCGGGGGGGGGAATGAGCAGTTCTTC; CDR3: CASSRTSGGGNEQFF